This entry lists 19 T cell receptor beta chains sequenced from one sample in a study of Graves' ophthalmopathy and Graves' hyperthyroidism. CDR3 regions of TCR beta were amplified from RNA transcripts. An initial RT-PCR round employing HTBI primers preceded a second-round multiplex PCR. TCRdb used MiXCR to reprocess the multiplex PCR reads, holding one entry per CDR3 protein. Here the sample spans 200,000 to 300,000 distinct CDR3 sequences, about 46% being singletons. The sequenced material came from peripheral blood. These receptors originate from an adult man with Graves' ophthalmopathy.

The chain carries TRBV2 and TRBJ1-2; maybe TRBD1 (6 bases). Germline V gene lookup returns CDR1 SNHLY and CDR2 FYNNEI. The CDR3 has 15 amino acids. The V and J ends lost 6 bases and 1 base respectively, with 15 bases between them. CDR3: CASSLLGQLNYGYTF. Here the CDR3 DNA reads TGTGCCAGCAGCCTATTAGGACAGCTTAACTATGGCTACACCTTC.

This chain uses TRBV10-2 with TRBJ2-7, with D possibly being TRBD1 (5 bases). Germline assignment: CDR1 WSHSY and CDR2 SAAADI. This CDR3 has 13 amino acids. The V and J ends lost 6 bases and 2 bases respectively, with 11 bases between them. The CDR3, as DNA: TGCGCCAGCAGCTCGGACAATACCTACGAGCAGTACTTC. Protein: CASSSDNTYEQYF.

The chain employs TRBV6-4 and TRBJ2-2; D not resolved. Germline CDR1 MRHNA, CDR2 SNTAGT. With 5 bases removed from V and 0 bases from J, the gap between germline ends came to 10 bases. The CDR3 loop spans 15 amino acids. CDR3 sequence: CASSTTEPNTGELFF. CDR3 DNA: TGTGCCAGCAGTACCACAGAGCCGAACACCGGGGAGCTGTTTTTT.

V gene TRBV7-6 combines with J gene TRBJ1-3, with 9 bases aligning to TRBD1. CDR1 is SGHVS and CDR2 is FNYEAQ in the germline V gene. J was trimmed by 0 bases and V by 5 bases; bases with no gene match: 8. CDR3 length: 17 amino acids. The CDR3 nucleotides read TGTGCCAGCAGCCCCGGGACAGGGCTTGACTCTGGAAACACCATATATTTT. It translates to CASSPGTGLDSGNTIYF.

This clonotype was seen a handful of times. This sequence joins TRBV9 and TRBJ1-1; D might be TRBD1 (5 bases). Germline V gene data show CDR1 as SGDLS and CDR2 as YYNGEE. V was cut by 0 bases and J by 5 bases, with 17 bases left in between. This CDR3 contains 16 residues. The CDR3 DNA follows: TGTGCCAGCAGCGTAGGGGGAGAGGGCAGGGCTACTGAAGCTTTCTTT. Translation: CASSVGGEGRATEAFF.

The V gene is TRBV4-1, the J gene TRBJ2-7; maybe TRBD2 (6 bases). V gave up 4 bases and J gave up 7 bases, with 14 bases separating them. The CDR3 runs 13 residues. CDR1 is MGHRA, CDR2 YSYEKL, per germline. The DNA of the CDR3 is TGCGCCAGCAGCCGGTCGGAGGGTCTAGAGCAGTACTTC. Its protein is CASSRSEGLEQYF.

This clonotype was counted between two and nine times. V is TRBV7-8 and J is TRBJ1-2; 8 positions agree with TRBD1. The CDR3 length is 14 residues. Per germline, CDR1 SGHVS and CDR2 FQNEAQ. After removal of 0 bases from V and 6 bases from J, the junction contained 3 bases not matched to a gene. CDR3: CASSLADRADGYTF. The CDR3 DNA sequence: TGTGCCAGCAGCTTAGCGGACAGGGCGGATGGCTACACCTTC. Drawing the rest from reference TRBV7-8 and TRBJ1-2, the complete variable domain is GAGVSQSPRYKVAKRGQDVALRCDPISGHVSLFWYQQALGQGPEFLTYFQNEAQLDKSGLPSDRFFAERPEGSVSTLKIQRTQQEDSAVYLCASSLADRADGYTFGSGTRLTVV.

This sequence joins TRBV7-9 and TRBJ1-2, with D perhaps TRBD1 (5 bases). The germline V and J ends were trimmed by 4 bases and 3 bases, with 9 bases remaining between them. Germline assignment: CDR1 SEHNR and CDR2 FQNEAQ (reference sequence). The length of the CDR3 is 13 residues. CDR3 residues: CASSSRDHYGYTF. CDR3 sequence (DNA): TGTGCCAGCAGCTCACGGGACCACTATGGCTACACCTTC.

The chain joins TRBV9 to TRBJ1-4; D unclear. The CDR3 length is 13 residues. Trimming stripped 0 bases from V and 6 bases from J, with 6 bases between. Per germline, CDR1 SGDLS and CDR2 YYNGEE. CDR3 DNA: TGTGCCAGCAGCGTAGCTACAGATGAAAAACTGTTTTTT. As protein: CASSVATDEKLFF.

In its sample, this clonotype was seen many times. The gene calls are TRBV20-1 and TRBJ1-6; possible D gene TRBD1, 5 bases. This CDR3 spans 14 amino acids. Germline V gives CDR1 DFQATT, CDR2 SNEGSKA (reference sequence). Trimming shortened V by 2 bases and J by 5 bases, and 10 bases separated the two germline ends. The CDR3 region is CSARSGADNSPLHF. The DNA of the CDR3 is TGCAGTGCTAGATCTGGGGCGGATAATTCACCCCTCCACTTT.

The V call is TRBV27, the J call TRBJ2-7; D not resolved. The germline gives CDR1 MNHEY, CDR2 SMNVEV (reference sequence). CDR3 length equals 15 residues. Trimming removed 0 bases from V and 2 bases from J, with 11 bases in between. CDR3 residues: CASSLSHPTAYEQYF. CDR3 bases: TGTGCCAGCAGTTTATCTCATCCCACAGCCTACGAGCAGTACTTC.

The rearrangement joins TRBV20-1 to TRBJ1-5; 8 bases are shared with TRBD1. The CDR3 is 16 residues long. The germline gives CDR1 DFQATT, CDR2 SNEGSKA (reference sequence). Trimming cost V 5 bases and J 2 bases; bases outside gene matches: 11. Written as DNA, the CDR3 is TGCAGTGCTGGGGCAGGGGGCGCGAAGGGCAATCAGCCCCAGCATTTT. Translation: CSAGAGGAKGNQPQHF.

This CDR3 reads CASSSTGTGKRGNQPQHF. The CDR3 DNA reads TGTGCCAGCAGCTCGACCGGGACAGGGAAAAGGGGGAATCAGCCCCAGCATTTT. The chain couples TRBV7-2 to TRBJ1-5; 9 nucleotides line up with TRBD1. Germline CDR1 is SGHTA and CDR2 is FQGNSA. Trimming removed 4 bases from V and 4 bases from J; junction bases left unmatched: 14. The length of the CDR3 is 18 residues.

The chain couples TRBV10-2 to TRBJ2-7, with TRBD2 matching over 7 bases. The trim removed 6 bases at V and 5 bases at J, leaving 19 bases unmatched. Germline V gene sequence: CDR1 WSHSY, CDR2 SAAADI. This CDR3 has 17 amino acids. CDR3: CASSLIYTGGGLDEQYF. The DNA of the CDR3 is TGCGCCAGCAGCTTGATTTACACTGGGGGGGGTCTCGACGAGCAGTACTTC.

CDR3 sequence: CASSPMESGNTIYF. The CDR3 DNA reads TGCGCCAGCAGCCCCATGGAATCTGGAAACACCATATATTTT. The chain is built from TRBV5-1 and TRBJ1-3; D is unclear. The CDR3 is 14 residues long. Germline V gives CDR1 SGHRS, CDR2 YFSETQ. V dropped 4 bases and J dropped 1 base, with 9 bases sitting between them.

The chain recombines TRBV5-1 with TRBJ1-4; no firm D call. This CDR3 is built from 14 residues. The germline V gene has CDR1 SGHRS and CDR2 YFSETQ. V was clipped by 0 bases and J by 8 bases, with 11 bases between them. CDR3 nucleotides: TGCGCCAGCAGCTTGGTTCAGCAAGGGGAAAAACTGTTTTTT. It is translated as CASSLVQQGEKLFF.

This clonotype was counted many times. The V and J genes are TRBV29-1 and TRBJ1-2; no clear D gene. The CDR3 runs to 10 residues. Germline CDR1 is SQVTM and CDR2 is ANQGSEA. V shed 6 bases and J shed 10 bases, with 12 bases lying between them. The CDR3 DNA reads as TGCAGCGTGGCACAACGAGACTACACCTTC. This encodes CSVAQRDYTF.

Of note for this clonotype: The junction does not match germline at one end; this may be a read error. V is TRBV12-3 or TRBV12-4 and J is TRBJ2-6, with D uncertain. The CDR3 totals 13 residues. In DNA form, the CDR3 reads TGTGCCGGCAGGAGCTCTGGGGCCAACGTCCTGACTTTC. It is translated as CAGRSSGANVLTF.

This clonotype came up a few times. V and J are TRBV20-1 and TRBJ1-2; 7 bases align to TRBD1. The CDR3 covers 12 residues. V shed 3 bases, J shed 6 bases, and the junction held 4 bases outside the gene matches. Germline V gene data show CDR1 as DFQATT and CDR2 as SNEGSKA (reference sequence). Here the CDR3 DNA reads TGCAGTGCTAGCGAGGGGGCTGATGGCTACACCTTC. Amino acids: CSASEGADGYTF.